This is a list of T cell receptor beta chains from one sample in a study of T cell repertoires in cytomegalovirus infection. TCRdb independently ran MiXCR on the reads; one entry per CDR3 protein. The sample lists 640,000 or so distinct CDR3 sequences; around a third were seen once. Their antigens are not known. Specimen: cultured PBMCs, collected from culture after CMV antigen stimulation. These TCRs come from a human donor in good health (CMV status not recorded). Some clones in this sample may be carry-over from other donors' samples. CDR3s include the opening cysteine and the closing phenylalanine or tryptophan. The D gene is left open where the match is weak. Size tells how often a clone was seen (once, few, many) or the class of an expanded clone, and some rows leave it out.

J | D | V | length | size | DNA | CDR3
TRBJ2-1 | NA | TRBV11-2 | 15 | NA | TGTGCCAGCAGCTTAATCCCGGGGCCGTACAATGAGCAGTTCTTC | CASSLIPGPYNEQFF
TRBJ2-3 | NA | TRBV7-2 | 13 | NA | TGTGCCAGCAGGCGCAAACAGGGAACTACGCAGTATTTT | CASRRKQGTTQYF
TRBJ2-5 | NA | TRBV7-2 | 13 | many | TGTGCCAGCAGCTTAGTCGGCGCCGAGACCCAGTACTTC | CASSLVGAETQYF
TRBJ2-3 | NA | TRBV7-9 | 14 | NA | TGTGCCAGCAGCCCTCGGACAATCGCAGATACGCAGTATTTT | CASSPRTIADTQYF
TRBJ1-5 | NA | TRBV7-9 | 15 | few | TGTGCCAGCAGCTTAGATGAGGACCCCAATCAGCCCCAGCATTTT | CASSLDEDPNQPQHF
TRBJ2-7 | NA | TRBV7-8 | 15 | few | TGTGCCAGCAGCTTAGAACAGGCAAGCTCCTACGAGCAGTACTTC | CASSLEQASSYEQYF
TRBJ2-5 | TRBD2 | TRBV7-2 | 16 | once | TGTGCCAGCAGCTTGAGCGGGAGGGCCCCAGGTTGGACCCAGTACTTC | CASSLSGRAPGWTQYF
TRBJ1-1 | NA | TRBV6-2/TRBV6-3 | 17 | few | TGTGCCAGCAGTCAGGACAGTTTGCGCACTCCTTTCACTGAAGCTTTCTTT | CASSQDSLRTPFTEAFF
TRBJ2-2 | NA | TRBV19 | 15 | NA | TGTGCCAGTAGTATAAGCCCCTTAACGGCCGGGGAGCTGTTTTTT | CASSISPLTAGELFF
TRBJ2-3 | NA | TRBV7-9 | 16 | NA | TGTGCCAGCAGCTTTGGCTTCGGTGGGGGCACAGATACGCAGTATTTT | CASSFGFGGGTDTQYF
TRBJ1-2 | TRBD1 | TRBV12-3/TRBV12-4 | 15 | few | TGTGCCAGCAGTCTAATCCTACAGGGGGTCTATGGCTACACCTTC | CASSLILQGVYGYTF
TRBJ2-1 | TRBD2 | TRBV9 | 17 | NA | TGTGCCAGCAGCGCACCGGGGGGGGCTGTCGCCTACAATGAGCAGTTCTTC | CASSAPGGAVAYNEQFF
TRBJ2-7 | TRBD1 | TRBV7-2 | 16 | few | TGTGCCAGCAGCTCCGGCTGGGGGACAGGCGGCTACGAGCAGTACTTC | CASSSGWGTGGYEQYF
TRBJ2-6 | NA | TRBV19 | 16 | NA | TGTGCCAGTAGAAAAACAGGGTCGACTGGGGCCAACGTCCTGACTTTC | CASRKTGSTGANVLTF
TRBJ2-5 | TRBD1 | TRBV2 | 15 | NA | TGTGCCAGCAGTACGGACCGGGACAGAAAAGAGACCCAGTACTTC | CASSTDRDRKETQYF
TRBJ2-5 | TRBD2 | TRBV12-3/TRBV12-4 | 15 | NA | TGTGCCAGCAGTTTAGTGGGACTAGACGGGGAGACCCAGTACTTC | CASSLVGLDGETQYF
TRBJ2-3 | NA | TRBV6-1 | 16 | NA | TGTGCCAGCAGTGAAGGGGTCGACCCCCAGGGGGATACGCAGTATTTT | CASSEGVDPQGDTQYF
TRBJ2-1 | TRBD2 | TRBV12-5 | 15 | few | TGTGCTAGTGGTTTCGGGGGGGGGCGGAGGAATGAGCAGTTCTTC | CASGFGGGRRNEQFF
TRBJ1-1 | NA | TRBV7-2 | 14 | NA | TGTGCCAGCAGCTTAGTTGGGGGGGACACTGAAGCTTTGTTT | CASSLVGGDTEALF
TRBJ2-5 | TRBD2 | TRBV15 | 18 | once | TGTGCCACCAGCAGAGGGACTAGCGGGAGGCCCAACCAAGAGACCCAGTACTTC | CATSRGTSGRPNQETQYF
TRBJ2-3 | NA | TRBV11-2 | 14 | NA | TGTGCCAGCAGCTTCAGAACTATCACAGATACGCAGTATTTT | CASSFRTITDTQYF
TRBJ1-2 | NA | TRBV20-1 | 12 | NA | TGCAGTGCTAGCGCAGGGAGTTATGGCTACACCTTC | CSASAGSYGYTF
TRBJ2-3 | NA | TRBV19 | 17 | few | TGTGCCAGTAGTCGGGCTGTGAGCGGAGCTAGCACAGATACGCAGTATTTT | CASSRAVSGASTDTQYF
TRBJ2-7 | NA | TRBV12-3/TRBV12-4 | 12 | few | TGTGCCAGCAGCAAATACCCCTACGAGCAGTACTTC | CASSKYPYEQYF
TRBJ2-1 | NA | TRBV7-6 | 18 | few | TGTGCCAGCAGCTACCGTGAGGACGCCGTAAGCTCCTACAATGAGCAGTTCTTC | CASSYREDAVSSYNEQFF
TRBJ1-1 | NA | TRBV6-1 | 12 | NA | TGTGCCAGTCCCCCCCCTGGCACTGAAGCTTTCTTT | CASPPPGTEAFF
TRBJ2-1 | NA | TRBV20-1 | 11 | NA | TGCAGTGGGGGGATCTACAATGAGCAGTTCTTC | CSGGIYNEQFF
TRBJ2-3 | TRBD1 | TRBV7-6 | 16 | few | TGTGCCAGCAGCCCTGAGACAGGGGAAGGCACAGATACGCAGTATTTT | CASSPETGEGTDTQYF
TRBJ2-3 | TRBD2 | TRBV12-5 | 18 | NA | TGTGCTAGTGGTTTTACCCGACTAGCGCCCTTCGGCACAGATACGCAGTATTTT | CASGFTRLAPFGTDTQYF
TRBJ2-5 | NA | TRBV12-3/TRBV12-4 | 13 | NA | TGTGCCAGCAGAATCAACTATCGGGAGACCCAGTACTTC | CASRINYRETQYF
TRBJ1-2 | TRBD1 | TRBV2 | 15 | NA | TGTGCCAGCAGTGAAGGGACAGGGTTAGTGGGTTCCTACACCTTC | CASSEGTGLVGSYTF
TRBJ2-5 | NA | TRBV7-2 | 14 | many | TGTGCCAGCAGCTTAGCGCTCGGTTTGGAGACCCAGTACTTC | CASSLALGLETQYF
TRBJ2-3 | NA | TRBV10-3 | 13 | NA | TGTGCCATCGGGGAGTACCTCACAGATACGCAGTATTTT | CAIGEYLTDTQYF
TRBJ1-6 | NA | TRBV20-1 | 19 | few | TGCAGTGCTAGAGATCGAACCAGGACAGTCAGCTCCTATAATTCACCCCTCCACTTT | CSARDRTRTVSSYNSPLHF
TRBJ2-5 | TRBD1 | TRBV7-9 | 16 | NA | TGTGCCAGCAGCTTAGGACAGGGCTGGAGTGGAGAGACCCAGTACTTC | CASSLGQGWSGETQYF
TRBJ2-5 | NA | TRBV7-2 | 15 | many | TGTGCCAGCAGCTTAGTGGGGGGGGCCCAAGAGACCCAGTACTTC | CASSLVGGAQETQYF
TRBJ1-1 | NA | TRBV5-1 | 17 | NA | TGCGCCAGCAGCTTGGAACCCCACAGTGAGGAGTACACTGAAGCTTTCTTT | CASSLEPHSEEYTEAFF
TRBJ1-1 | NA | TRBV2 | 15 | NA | TGTGCCAGCAGTGACAGCCCGAGAGGGAACACTGAAGCTTTCTTT | CASSDSPRGNTEAFF
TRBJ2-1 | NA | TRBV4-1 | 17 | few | TGCGCCAGCAGCCACTTTGACAGTCTCCTCTCCTACAATGAGCAGTTCTTC | CASSHFDSLLSYNEQFF
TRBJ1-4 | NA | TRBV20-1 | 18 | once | TGCAGTGCTAGAGATCGGCAGGGACTCAGCAGCCTCGGTGAAAAACTGTTTTTT | CSARDRQGLSSLGEKLFF
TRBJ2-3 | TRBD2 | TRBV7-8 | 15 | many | TGTGCCAGCAGCTTTAGAGCGGGAAGCACAGATACGCAGTATTTT | CASSFRAGSTDTQYF
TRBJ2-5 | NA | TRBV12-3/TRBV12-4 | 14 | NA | TGTGCCAGCAGTTTCAGGGCAGCAGAAGAGACCCAGTACTTC | CASSFRAAEETQYF
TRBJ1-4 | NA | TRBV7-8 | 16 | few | TGTGCCAGCAGCTTAAGCCGAATAAAGAGAGGCGAAAAACTGTTTTTT | CASSLSRIKRGEKLFF
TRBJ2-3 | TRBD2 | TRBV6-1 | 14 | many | TGTGCCAGCAGGACCGGGACTAGCGACGATACGCAGTATTTT | CASRTGTSDDTQYF
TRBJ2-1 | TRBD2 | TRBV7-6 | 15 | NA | TGTGCCAGCAGCCTATCGAGCTCGGGAGGGAATGAGCAGTTCTTC | CASSLSSSGGNEQFF